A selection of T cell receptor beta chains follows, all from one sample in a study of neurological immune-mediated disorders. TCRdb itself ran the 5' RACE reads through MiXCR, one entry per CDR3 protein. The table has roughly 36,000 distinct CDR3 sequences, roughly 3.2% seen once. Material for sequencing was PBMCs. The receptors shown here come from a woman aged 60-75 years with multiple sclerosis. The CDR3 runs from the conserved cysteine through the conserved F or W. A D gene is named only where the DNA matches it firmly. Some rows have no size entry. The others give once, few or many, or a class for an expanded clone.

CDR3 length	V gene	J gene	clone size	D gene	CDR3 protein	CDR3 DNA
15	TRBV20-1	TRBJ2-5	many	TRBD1	CSAHRGQGPQETQYF	TGCAGTGCGCACCGGGGACAGGGCCCCCAAGAGACCCAGTACTTC
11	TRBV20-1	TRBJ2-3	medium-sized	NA	CSALVSGTQYF	TGCAGCGCCCTGGTTAGTGGTACGCAGTATTTT
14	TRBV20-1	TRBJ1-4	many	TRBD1	CSADRGRSNEKLFF	TGCAGTGCTGACAGGGGGCGATCCAATGAAAAACTGTTTTTT
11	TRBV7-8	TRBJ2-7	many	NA	CANRTDYEQYF	TGTGCCAACAGAACCGACTACGAGCAGTACTTC
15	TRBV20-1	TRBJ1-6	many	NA	CSASPEGGNNSPLHF	TGCAGTGCTTCCCCGGAAGGGGGAAACAATTCACCCCTCCACTTT
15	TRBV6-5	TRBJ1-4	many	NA	CASSYSGSSDEKLFF	TGTGCCAGCAGTTACTCCGGGAGCTCGGATGAAAAACTGTTTTTT
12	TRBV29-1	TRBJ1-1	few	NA	CSAGTPNTEAFF	TGCAGCGCTGGGACGCCGAACACTGAAGCTTTCTTT
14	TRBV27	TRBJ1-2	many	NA	CASSLAPGVYGYTF	TGTGCCAGCAGTTTAGCCCCCGGGGTCTATGGCTACACCTTC
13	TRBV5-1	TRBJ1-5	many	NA	CASSRQGHQPQHF	TGCGCCAGCAGCCGCCAGGGCCATCAGCCCCAGCATTTT
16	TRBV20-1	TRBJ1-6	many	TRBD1	CSARVMTGQANSPLHF	TGCAGTGCTAGAGTTATGACAGGGCAAGCGAATTCACCCCTCCACTTT
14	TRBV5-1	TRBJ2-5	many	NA	CASSLVNWDETQYF	TGCGCCAGCAGCTTGGTCAATTGGGACGAGACCCAGTACTTC
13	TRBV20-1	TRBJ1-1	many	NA	CSARDPGNTEAFF	TGCAGTGCTAGAGACCCTGGGAACACTGAAGCTTTCTTT
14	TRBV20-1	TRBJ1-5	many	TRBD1	CSANGQDEYQPQHF	TGCAGTGCAAACGGACAGGACGAATATCAGCCCCAGCATTTT
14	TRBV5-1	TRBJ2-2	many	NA	CASSLGKNTGELFF	TGCGCCAGCAGCTTGGGAAAGAACACCGGGGAGCTGTTTTTT
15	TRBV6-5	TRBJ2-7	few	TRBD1	CASSYAGRGRSGQYF	TGTGCCAGCAGTTACGCGGGCAGGGGGCGATCTGGGCAGTACTTC
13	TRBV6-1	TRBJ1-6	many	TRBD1	CASMRQGNSPLHF	TGTGCCAGCATGAGACAGGGAAATTCACCCCTCCACTTT
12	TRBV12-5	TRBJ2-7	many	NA	CASGSQGTEQYF	TGTGCTAGTGGTTCGCAGGGAACCGAGCAGTACTTC
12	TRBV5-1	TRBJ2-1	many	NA	CASSLSVGEQFF	TGCGCCAGCAGCTTGTCCGTCGGTGAGCAGTTCTTC
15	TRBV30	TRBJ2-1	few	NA	CAWSFLGGQFNEQFF	TGTGCCTGGTCCTTCCTGGGGGGACAGTTTAATGAGCAGTTCTTC
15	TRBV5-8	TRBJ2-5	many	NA	CASSLDSDAQETQYF	TGTGCCAGCAGCTTGGACTCGGACGCCCAAGAGACCCAGTACTTC
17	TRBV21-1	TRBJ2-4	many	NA	CASSKAKKFTAKNIQYF	TGTGCCAGCAGCAAAGCCAAAAAATTTACGGCCAAAAACATTCAGTACTTC
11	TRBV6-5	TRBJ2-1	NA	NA	CASSSSGEQFF	TGTGCCAGCAGTTCTTCAGGGGAGCAGTTCTTC